The sequence of this T cell receptor beta chain was determined in a study of blood T cell repertoires in COVID-19. Overall study context: The cDNA or gDNA used as material had been derived from T cells, B-cell-depleted T cells, or PBMCs.

Seattle's cohort entered during active infection and was followed longitudinally. Sequencing was performed with immunoSEQ multiplex PCR; in TCRdb, only in-frame clones are kept and a portion is missing. The data hold roughly 56,000 clones, with 89% observed a single time. J gave up 7 bases and V 4 bases, and 6 bases lay outside the gene matches. The CDR3 runs 16 residues. CDR1 and CDR2 from the germline V gene are SGHRS and YFSETQ. The chain employs TRBV5-1 and TRBJ1-6; 12 nucleotides match TRBD1. This TCR derives from a woman in her sixties with COVID-19, enrolled during active disease. What was sequenced was peripheral blood. The CDR3 spells CASSPGTGGWNSPLHF. CDR3 bases: TGCGCCAGCAGCCCGGGGACAGGGGGCTGGAATTCACCCCTCCACTTT.